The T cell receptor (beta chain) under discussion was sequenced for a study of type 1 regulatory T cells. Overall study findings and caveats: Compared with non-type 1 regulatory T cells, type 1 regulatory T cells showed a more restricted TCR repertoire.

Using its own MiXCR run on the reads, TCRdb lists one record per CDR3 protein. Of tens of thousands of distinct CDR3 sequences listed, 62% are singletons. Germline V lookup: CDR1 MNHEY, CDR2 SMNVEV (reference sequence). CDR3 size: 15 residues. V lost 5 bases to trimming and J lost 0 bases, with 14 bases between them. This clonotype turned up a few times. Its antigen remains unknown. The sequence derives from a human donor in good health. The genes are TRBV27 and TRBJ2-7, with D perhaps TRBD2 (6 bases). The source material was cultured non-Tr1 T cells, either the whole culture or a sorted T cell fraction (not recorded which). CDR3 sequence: CASSITGLSSYEQYF. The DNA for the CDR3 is TGTGCCAGCAGTATCACGGGACTTAGCTCCTACGAGCAGTACTTC.